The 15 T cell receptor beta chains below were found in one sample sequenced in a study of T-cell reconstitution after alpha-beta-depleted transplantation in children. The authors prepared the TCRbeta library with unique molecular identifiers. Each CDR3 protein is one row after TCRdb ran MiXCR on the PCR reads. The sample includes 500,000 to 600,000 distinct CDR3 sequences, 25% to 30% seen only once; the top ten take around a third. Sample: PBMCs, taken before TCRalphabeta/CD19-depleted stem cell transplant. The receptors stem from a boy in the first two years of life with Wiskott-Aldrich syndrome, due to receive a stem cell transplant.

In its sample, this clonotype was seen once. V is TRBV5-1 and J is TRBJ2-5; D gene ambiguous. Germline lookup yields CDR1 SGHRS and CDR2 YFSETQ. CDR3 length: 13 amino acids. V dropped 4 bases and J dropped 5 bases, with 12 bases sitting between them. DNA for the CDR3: TGCGCCAGCAGCCCCAACAGATTGGAGACCCAGTACTTC. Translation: CASSPNRLETQYF. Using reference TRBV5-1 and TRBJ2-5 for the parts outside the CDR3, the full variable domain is KAGVTQTPRYLIKTRGQQVTLSCSPISGHRSVSWYQQTPGQGLQFLFEYFSETQRNKGNFPGRFSGRQFSNSRSEMNVSTLELGDSALYLCASSPNRLETQYFGPGTRLLVL.

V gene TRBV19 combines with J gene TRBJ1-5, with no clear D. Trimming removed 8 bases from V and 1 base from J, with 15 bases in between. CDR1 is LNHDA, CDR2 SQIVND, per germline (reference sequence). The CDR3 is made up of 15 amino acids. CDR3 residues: CASVEGPTSNQPQHF. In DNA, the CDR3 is TGTGCCAGTGTGGAAGGGCCGACGAGCAATCAGCCCCAGCATTTT. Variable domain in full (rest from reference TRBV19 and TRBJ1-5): DGGITQSPKYLFRKEGQNVTLSCEQNLNHDAMYWYRQDPGQGLRLIYYSQIVNDFQKGDIAEGYSVSREKKESFPLTVTSAQKNPTAFYLCASVEGPTSNQPQHFGDGTRLSIL.

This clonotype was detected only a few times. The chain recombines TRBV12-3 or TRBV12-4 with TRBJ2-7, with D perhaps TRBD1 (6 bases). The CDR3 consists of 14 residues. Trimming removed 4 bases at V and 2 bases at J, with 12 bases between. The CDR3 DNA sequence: TGTGCCAGCAGTTCCTTCGGACAGACCTACGAGCAGTACTTC. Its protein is CASSSFGQTYEQYF.

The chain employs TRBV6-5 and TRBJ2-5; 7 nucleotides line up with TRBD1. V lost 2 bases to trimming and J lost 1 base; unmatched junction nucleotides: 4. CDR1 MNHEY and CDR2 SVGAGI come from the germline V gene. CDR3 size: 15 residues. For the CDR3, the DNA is TGTGCCAGCAGTTACGCAGGACAGGTCCAAGAGACCCAGTACTTC. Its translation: CASSYAGQVQETQYF.

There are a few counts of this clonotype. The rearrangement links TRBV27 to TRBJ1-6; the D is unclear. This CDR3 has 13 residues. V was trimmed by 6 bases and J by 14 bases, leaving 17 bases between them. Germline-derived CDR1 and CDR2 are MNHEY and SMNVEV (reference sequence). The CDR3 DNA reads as TGTGCCAGCAGCTTCAGCTCAAGCAAGGCCCTCCACTTT. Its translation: CASSFSSSKALHF.

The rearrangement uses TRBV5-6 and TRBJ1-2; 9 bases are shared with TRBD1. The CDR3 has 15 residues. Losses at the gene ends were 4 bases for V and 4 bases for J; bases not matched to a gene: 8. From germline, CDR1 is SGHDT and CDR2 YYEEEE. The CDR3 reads CASSALLDRGYGYTF. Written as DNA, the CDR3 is TGTGCCAGCAGCGCTTTATTGGACAGGGGCTATGGCTACACCTTC.

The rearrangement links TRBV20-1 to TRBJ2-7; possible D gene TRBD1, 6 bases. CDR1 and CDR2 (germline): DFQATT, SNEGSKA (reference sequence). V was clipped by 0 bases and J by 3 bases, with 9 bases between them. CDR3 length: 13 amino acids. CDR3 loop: CSARDSTGYEQYF. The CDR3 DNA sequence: TGCAGTGCTAGAGATTCGACAGGCTACGAGCAGTACTTC.

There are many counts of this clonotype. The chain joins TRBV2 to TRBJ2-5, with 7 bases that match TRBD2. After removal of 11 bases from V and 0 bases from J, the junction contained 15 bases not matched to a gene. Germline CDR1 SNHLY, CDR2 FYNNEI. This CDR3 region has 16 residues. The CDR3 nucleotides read TGTGCCTTCTGTTCTAGCGGAGAATCGTACCAAGAGACCCAGTACTTC. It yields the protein CAFCSSGESYQETQYF.

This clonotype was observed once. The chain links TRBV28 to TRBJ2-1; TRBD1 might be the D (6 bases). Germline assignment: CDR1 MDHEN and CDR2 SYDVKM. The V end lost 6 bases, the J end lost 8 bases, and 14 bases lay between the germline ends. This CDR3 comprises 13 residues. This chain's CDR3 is CASRGAGLDEQFF. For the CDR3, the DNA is TGTGCCAGCAGGGGGGCGGGCCTCGATGAGCAGTTCTTC.

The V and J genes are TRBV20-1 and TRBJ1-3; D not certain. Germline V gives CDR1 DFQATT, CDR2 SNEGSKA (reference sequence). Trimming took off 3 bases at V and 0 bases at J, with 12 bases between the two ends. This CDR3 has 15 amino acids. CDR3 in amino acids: CSASYGQYSGNTIYF. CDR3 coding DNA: TGCAGTGCTAGCTATGGGCAGTACTCTGGAAACACCATATATTTT.

DNA for the CDR3: TGCGCCAGCAGTGAGTCGGTCAGGTCTAAGCAGTACTTC. Its protein product is CASSESVRSKQYF. The chain couples TRBV10-2 to TRBJ2-7; no clear D. Germline values: CDR1 WSHSY, CDR2 SAAADI. The V end lost 0 bases, the J end lost 8 bases, and 11 bases lay between the germline ends. The CDR3 runs to 13 residues.

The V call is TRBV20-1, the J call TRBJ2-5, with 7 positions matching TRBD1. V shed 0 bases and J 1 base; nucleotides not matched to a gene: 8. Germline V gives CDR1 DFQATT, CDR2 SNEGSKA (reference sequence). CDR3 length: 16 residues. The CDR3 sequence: CSARDLSNRGQETQYF. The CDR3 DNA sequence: TGCAGTGCTAGAGATCTCTCCAACAGGGGCCAAGAGACCCAGTACTTC.

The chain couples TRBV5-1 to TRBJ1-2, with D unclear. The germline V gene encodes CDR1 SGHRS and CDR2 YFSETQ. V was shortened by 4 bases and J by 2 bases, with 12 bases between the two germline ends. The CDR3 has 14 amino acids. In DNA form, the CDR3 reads TGCGCCAGCAGCCCCTACACCGGAAACTATGGCTACACCTTC. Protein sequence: CASSPYTGNYGYTF.

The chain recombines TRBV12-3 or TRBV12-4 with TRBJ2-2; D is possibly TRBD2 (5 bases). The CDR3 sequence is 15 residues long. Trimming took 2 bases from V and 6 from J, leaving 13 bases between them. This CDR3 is CASSLRSSSPGELFF. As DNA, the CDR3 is TGTGCCAGCAGTTTAAGGAGCTCTAGCCCCGGGGAGCTGTTTTTT.

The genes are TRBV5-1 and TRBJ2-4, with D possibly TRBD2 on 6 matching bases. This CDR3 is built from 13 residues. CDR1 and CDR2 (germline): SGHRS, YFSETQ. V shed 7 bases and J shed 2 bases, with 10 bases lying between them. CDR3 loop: CASGRDSKNIQYF. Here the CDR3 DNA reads TGCGCCAGCGGGCGGGATTCCAAAAACATTCAGTACTTC.